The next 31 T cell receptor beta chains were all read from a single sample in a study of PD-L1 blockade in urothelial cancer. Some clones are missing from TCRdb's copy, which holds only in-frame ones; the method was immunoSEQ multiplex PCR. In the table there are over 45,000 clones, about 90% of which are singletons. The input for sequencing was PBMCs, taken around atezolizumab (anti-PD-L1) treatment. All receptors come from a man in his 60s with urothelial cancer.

The CDR3 protein is CASSFGQLYEQYF. The CDR3 region has the DNA TGTGCCAGCAGCTTTGGACAGCTATACGAGCAGTACTTC. V gene TRBV7-2 combines with J gene TRBJ2-7, with D maybe TRBD1 (6 bases). This CDR3 is built from 13 residues. Germline lookup yields CDR1 SGHTA and CDR2 FQGNSA. With 3 bases removed from V and 4 bases from J, the gap between germline ends came to 10 bases.

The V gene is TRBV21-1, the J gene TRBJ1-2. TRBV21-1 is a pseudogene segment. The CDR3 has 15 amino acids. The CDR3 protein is CASSKTLRGLYGYTF. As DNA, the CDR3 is TGTGCCAGCAGCAAGACCCTGCGGGGCCTCTATGGCTACACCTTC.

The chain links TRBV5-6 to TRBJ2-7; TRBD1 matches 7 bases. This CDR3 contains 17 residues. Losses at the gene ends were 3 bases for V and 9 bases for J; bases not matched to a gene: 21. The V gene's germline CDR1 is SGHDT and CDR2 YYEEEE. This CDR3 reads CASSYPWDRRTLSGQYF. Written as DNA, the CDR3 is TGTGCCAGCAGCTATCCTTGGGACAGACGGACACTATCAGGGCAGTACTTC. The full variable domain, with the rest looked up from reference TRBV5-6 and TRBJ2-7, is DAGVTQSPTHLIKTRGQQVTLRCSPKSGHDTVSWYQQALGQGPQFIFQYYEEEERQRGNFPDRFSGHQFPNYSSELNVNALLLGDSALYLCASSYPWDRRTLSGQYFGPGTRLTVT.

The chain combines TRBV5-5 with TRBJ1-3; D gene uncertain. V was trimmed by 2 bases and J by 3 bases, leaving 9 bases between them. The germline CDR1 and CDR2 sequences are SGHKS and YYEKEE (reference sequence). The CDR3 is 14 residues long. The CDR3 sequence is CASSFGTGGNTIYF. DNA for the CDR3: TGTGCCAGCAGCTTTGGTACTGGTGGAAACACCATATATTTT. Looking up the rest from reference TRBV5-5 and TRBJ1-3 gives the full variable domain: DAGVTQSPTHLIKTRGQQVTLRCSPISGHKSVSWYQQVLGQGPQFIFQYYEKEERGRGNFPDRFSARQFPNYSSELNVNALLLGDSALYLCASSFGTGGNTIYFGEGSWLTVV.

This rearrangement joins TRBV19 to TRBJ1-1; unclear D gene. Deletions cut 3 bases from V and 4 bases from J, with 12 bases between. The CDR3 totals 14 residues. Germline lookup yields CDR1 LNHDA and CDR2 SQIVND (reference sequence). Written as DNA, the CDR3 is TGTGCCAGTAGTATTGGTCCGAGCGGCACTGAAGCTTTCTTT. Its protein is CASSIGPSGTEAFF.

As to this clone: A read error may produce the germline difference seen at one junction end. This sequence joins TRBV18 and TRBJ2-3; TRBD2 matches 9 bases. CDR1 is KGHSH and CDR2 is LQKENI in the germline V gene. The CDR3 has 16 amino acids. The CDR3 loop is CASSRLAGQSLDTQYF. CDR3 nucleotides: TGTGCCAGTTCACGCCTAGCGGGGCAATCCTTGGATACGCAGTATTTT.

CDR3 in amino acids: CASSLGLTQETQYF. The CDR3 DNA follows: TGCGCCAGCAGCTTGGGTTTAACACAAGAGACCCAGTACTTC. V is TRBV5-1 and J is TRBJ2-5; D gene uncertain. V was cut by 0 bases and J by 2 bases, with 8 bases left in between. CDR3 length equals 14 residues. Germline loops: CDR1 SGHRS, CDR2 YFSETQ.

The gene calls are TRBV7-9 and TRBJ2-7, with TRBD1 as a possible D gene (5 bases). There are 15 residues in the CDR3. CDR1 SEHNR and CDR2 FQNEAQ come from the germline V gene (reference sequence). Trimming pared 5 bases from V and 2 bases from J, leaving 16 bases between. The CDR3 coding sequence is TGTGCCAGCAGCCCACCGCAGACAGCAACCTACGAGCAGTACTTC. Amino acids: CASSPPQTATYEQYF.

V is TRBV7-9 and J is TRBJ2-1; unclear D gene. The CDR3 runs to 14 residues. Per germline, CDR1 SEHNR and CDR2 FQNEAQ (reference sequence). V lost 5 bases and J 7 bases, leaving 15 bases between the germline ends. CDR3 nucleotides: TGTGCCAGCAGCCCCCGGAGTCGAGTTAATGAGCAGTTCTTC. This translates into CASSPRSRVNEQFF.

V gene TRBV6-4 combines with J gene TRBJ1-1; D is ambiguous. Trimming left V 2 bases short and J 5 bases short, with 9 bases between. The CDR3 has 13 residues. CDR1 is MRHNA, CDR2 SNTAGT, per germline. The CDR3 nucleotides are TGTGCCAGCAGTGACAGCTCGGGTACTGAAGCTTTCTTT. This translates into CASSDSSGTEAFF.

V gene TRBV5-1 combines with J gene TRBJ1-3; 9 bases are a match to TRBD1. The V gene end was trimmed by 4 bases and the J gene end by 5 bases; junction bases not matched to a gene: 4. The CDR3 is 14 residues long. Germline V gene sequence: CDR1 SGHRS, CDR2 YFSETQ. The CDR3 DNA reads TGCGCCAGCAGCCAGGGACAGGGACGAAACACCATATATTTT. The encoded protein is CASSQGQGRNTIYF. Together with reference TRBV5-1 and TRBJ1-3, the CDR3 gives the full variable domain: KAGVTQTPRYLIKTRGQQVTLSCSPISGHRSVSWYQQTPGQGLQFLFEYFSETQRNKGNFPGRFSGRQFSNSRSEMNVSTLELGDSALYLCASSQGQGRNTIYFGEGSWLTVV.

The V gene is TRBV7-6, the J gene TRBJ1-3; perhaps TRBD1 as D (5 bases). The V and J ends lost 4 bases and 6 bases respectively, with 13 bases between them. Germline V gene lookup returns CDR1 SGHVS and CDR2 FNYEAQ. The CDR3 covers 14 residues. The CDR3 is CASSSLSTANTIYF. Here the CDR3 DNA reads TGTGCCAGCAGCTCCTTATCGACAGCAAACACCATATATTTT. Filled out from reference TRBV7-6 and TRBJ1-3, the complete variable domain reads GAGVSQSPRYKVTKRGQDVALRCDPISGHVSLYWYRQALGQGPEFLTYFNYEAQQDKSGLPNDRFSAERPEGSISTLTIQRTEQRDSAMYRCASSSLSTANTIYFGEGSWLTVV.

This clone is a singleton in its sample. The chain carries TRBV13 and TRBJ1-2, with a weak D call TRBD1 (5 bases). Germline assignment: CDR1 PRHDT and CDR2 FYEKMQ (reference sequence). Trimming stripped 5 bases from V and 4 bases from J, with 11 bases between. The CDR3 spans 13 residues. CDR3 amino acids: CASSADRGYGYTF. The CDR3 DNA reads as TGTGCCAGCAGCGCCGACAGAGGCTATGGCTACACCTTC.

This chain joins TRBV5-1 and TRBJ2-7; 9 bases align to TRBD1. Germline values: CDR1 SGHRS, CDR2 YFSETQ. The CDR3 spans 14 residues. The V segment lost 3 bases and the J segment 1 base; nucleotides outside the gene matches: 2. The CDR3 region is CASSWTGVSYEQYF. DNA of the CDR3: TGCGCCAGCAGCTGGACAGGGGTGTCCTACGAGCAGTACTTC.

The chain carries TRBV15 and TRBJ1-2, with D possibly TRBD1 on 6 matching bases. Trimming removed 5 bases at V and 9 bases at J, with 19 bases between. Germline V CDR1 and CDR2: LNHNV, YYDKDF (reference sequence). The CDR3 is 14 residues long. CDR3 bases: TGTGCCACCAGCCAAGAGGAGCAGGGGTTGCGCTACACCTTC. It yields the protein CATSQEEQGLRYTF.

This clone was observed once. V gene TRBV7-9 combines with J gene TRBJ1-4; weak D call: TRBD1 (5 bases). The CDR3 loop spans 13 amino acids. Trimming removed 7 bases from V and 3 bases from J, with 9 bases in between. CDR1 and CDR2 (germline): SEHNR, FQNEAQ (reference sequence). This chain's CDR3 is CASKAGPNEKLFF. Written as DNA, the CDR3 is TGTGCCAGCAAGGCAGGGCCTAATGAAAAACTGTTTTTT. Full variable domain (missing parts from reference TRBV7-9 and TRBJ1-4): DTGVSQNPRHKITKRGQNVTFRCDPISEHNRLYWYRQTLGQGPEFLTYFQNEAQLEKSRLLSDRFSAERPKGSFSTLEIQRTEQGDSAMYLCASKAGPNEKLFFGSGTQLSVL.

CDR3 residues: CASSLWSRVNEKLFF. The CDR3 coding sequence is TGTGCCAGCAGCTTATGGAGCAGGGTGAATGAAAAACTGTTTTTT. V and J are TRBV11-3 and TRBJ1-4, with D possibly being TRBD1 (5 bases). Germline assignment: CDR1 SGHNT and CDR2 YENEEA. The CDR3 runs to 15 residues. The germline V and J ends were trimmed by 2 bases and 5 bases, with 12 bases remaining between them.

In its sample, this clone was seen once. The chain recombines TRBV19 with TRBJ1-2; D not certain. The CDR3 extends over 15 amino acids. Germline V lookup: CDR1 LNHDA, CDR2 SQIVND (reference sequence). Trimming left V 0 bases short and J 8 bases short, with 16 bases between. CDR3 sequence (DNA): TGTGCCAGTAGTATAGAAGGGCCACCGGCTAGCGGCTACACCTTC. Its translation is CASSIEGPPASGYTF.

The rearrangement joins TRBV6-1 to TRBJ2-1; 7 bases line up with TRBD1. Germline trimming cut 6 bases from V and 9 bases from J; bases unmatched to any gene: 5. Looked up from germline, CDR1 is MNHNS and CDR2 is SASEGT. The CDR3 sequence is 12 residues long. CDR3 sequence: CASRYSGGEQFF. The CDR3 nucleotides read TGTGCCAGCAGATATTCAGGGGGTGAGCAGTTCTTC.

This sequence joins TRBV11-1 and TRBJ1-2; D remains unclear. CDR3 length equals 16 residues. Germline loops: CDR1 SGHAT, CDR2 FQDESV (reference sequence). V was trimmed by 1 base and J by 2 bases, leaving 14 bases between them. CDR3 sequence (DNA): TGTGCCAGCAGCTTAGGCCGGCGGGAATTAAACTATGGCTACACCTTC. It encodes CASSLGRRELNYGYTF.

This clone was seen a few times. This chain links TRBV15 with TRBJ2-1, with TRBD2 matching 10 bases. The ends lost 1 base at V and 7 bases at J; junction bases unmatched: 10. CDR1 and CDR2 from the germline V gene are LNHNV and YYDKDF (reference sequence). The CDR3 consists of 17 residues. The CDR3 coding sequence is TGTGCCACCAGCAGAGTTTTTAGCGGGGGGTTGTATAATGAGCAGTTCTTC. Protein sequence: CATSRVFSGGLYNEQFF.

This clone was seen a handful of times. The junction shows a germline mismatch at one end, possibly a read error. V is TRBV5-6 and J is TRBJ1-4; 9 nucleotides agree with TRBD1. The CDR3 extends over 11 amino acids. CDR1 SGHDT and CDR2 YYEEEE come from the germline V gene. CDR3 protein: CASSFRDRVVF. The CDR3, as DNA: TGTGCCAGCAGCTTCCGGGACAGGGTTGTTTTT.

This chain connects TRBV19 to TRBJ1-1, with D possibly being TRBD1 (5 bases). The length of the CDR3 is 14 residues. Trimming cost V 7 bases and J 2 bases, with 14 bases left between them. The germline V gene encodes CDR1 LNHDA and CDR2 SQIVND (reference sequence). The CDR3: CASIGRALNTEAFF. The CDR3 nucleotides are TGTGCCAGTATCGGCAGGGCTCTAAACACTGAAGCTTTCTTT.

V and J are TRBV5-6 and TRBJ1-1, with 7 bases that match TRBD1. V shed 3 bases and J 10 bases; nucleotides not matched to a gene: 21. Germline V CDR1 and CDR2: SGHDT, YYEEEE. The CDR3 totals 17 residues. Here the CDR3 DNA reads TGTGCCAGCAGCTCCGACCCGACAGGGATAATACCGAATCGAGCTTTCTTT. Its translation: CASSSDPTGIIPNRAFF.

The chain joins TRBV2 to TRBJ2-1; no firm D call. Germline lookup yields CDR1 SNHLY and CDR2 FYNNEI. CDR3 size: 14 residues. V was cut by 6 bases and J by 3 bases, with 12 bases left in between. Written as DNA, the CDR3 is TGTGCCAGCAGCCAACAAATCATCTACAATGAGCAGTTCTTC. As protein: CASSQQIIYNEQFF.

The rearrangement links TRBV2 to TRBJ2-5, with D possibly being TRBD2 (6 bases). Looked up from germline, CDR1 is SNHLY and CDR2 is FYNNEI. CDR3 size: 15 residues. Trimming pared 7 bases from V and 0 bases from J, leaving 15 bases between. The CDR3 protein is CASKKTWTNQETQYF. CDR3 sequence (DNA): TGTGCCAGCAAAAAGACCTGGACTAACCAAGAGACCCAGTACTTC.

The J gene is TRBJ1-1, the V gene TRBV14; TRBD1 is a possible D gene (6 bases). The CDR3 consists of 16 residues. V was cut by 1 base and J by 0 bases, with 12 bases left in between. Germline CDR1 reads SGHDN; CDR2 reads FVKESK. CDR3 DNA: TGTGCCAGCAGCCAAGGTTGGGGACAAATGAACACTGAAGCTTTCTTT. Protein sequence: CASSQGWGQMNTEAFF.

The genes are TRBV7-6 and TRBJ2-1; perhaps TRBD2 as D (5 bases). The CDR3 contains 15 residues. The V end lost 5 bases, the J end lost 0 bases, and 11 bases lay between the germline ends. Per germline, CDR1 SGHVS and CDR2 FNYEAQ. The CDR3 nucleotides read TGTGCCAGCAGCATCAGCGACTACTCCTACAATGAGCAGTTCTTC. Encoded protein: CASSISDYSYNEQFF.

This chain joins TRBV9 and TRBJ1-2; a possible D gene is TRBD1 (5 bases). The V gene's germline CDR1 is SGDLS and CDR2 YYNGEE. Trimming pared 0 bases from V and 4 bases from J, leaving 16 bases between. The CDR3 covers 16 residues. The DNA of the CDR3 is TGTGCCAGCAGCGTAGCAGAAGGGGTGCGTGGCTATGGCTACACCTTC. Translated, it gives CASSVAEGVRGYGYTF.

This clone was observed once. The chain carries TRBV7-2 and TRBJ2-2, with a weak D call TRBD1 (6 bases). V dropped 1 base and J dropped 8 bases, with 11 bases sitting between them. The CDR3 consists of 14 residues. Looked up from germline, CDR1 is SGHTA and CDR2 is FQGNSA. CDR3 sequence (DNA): TGTGCCAGCAGCTTAGGACTGGGGGCGGGGGAGCTGTTTTTT. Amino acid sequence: CASSLGLGAGELFF. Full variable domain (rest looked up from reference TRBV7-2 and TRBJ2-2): GAGVSQSPSNKVTEKGKDVELRCDPISGHTALYWYRQSLGQGLEFLIYFQGNSAPDKSGLPSDRFSAERTGGSVSTLTIQRTQQEDSAVYLCASSLGLGAGELFFGEGSRLTVL.

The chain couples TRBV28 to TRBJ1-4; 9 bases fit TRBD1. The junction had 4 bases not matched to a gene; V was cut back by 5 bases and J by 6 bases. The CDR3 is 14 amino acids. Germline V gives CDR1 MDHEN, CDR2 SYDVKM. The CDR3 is CASSPRTGDEKLFF. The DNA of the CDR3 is TGTGCCAGCAGTCCACGGACAGGGGATGAAAAACTGTTTTTT.